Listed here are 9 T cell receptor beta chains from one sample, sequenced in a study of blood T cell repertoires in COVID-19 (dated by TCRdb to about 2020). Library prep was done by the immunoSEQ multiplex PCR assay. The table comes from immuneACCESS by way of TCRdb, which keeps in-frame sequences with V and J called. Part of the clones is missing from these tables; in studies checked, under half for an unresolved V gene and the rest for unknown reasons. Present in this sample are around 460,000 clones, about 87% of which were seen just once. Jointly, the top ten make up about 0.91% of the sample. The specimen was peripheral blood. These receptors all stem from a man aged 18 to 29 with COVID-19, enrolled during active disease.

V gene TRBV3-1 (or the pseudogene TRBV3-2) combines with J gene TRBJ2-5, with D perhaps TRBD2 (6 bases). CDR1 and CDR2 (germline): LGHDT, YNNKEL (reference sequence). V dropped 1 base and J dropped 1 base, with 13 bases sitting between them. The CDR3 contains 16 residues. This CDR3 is CASSQGAGRTQETQYF. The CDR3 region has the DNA TGTGCCAGCAGCCAAGGGGCAGGGAGGACCCAAGAGACCCAGTACTTC.

The CDR3 coding sequence is TGTGCCAGTAGTAAAACCGGACTAGCGGCCGGTGAGCAGTTCTTC. It encodes CASSKTGLAAGEQFF. This chain connects TRBV19 to TRBJ2-1; TRBD2 agrees at 10 bases. The germline CDR1 and CDR2 sequences are LNHDA and SQIVND (reference sequence). The J segment lost 9 bases and the V segment lost 4 bases, leaving 9 bases of the junction unmatched. CDR3 length: 15 amino acids.

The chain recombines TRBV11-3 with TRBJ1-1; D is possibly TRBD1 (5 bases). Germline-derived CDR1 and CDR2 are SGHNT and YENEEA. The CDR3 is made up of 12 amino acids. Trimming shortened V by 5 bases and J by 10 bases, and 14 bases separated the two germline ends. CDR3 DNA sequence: TGTGCCAGCAGCAGGACAAGCCTCGCAGCTTTCTTT. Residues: CASSRTSLAAFF.

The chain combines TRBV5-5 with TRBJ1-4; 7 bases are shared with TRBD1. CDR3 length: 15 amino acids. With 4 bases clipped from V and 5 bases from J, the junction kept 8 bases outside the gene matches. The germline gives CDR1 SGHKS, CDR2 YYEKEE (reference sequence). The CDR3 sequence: CASSPSGGSNEKLFF. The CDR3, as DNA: TGTGCCAGCAGCCCGTCAGGGGGAAGCAATGAAAAACTGTTTTTT.

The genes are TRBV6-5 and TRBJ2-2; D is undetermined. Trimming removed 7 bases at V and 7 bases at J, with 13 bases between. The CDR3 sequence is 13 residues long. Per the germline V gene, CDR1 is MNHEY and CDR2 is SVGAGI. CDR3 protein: CASNPIPSGELFF. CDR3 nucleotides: TGTGCCAGCAACCCGATTCCCAGCGGGGAGCTGTTTTTT.

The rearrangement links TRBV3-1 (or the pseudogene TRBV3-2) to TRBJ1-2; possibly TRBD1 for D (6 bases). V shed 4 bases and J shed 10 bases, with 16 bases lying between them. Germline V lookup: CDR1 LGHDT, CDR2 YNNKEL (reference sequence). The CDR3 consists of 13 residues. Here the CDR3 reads CASSLGDRSPYTF. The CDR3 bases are TGTGCCAGCAGCCTGGGTGACAGGAGCCCCTACACCTTC.

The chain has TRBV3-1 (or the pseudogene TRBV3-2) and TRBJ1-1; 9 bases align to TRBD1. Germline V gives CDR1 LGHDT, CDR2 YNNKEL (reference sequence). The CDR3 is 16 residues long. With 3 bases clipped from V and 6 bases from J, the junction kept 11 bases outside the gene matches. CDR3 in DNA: TGTGCCAGCAGCCACCTTTCCACAGGGGGCGTCTCTGAAGCTTTCTTT. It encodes CASSHLSTGGVSEAFF.

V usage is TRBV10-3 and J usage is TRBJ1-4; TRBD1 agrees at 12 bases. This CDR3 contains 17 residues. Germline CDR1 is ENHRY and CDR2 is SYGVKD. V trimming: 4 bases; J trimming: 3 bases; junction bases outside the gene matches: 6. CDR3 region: CAISAGTGGVSNEKLFF. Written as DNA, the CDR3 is TGTGCCATCAGTGCGGGGACAGGGGGCGTATCTAATGAAAAACTGTTTTTT.

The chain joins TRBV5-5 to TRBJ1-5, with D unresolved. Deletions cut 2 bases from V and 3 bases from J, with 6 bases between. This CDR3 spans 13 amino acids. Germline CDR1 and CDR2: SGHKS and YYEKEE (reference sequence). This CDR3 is CASSLLVNQPQHF. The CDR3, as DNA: TGTGCCAGCAGCTTACTGGTCAATCAGCCCCAGCATTTT. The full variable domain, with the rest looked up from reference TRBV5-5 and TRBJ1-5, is DAGVTQSPTHLIKTRGQQVTLRCSPISGHKSVSWYQQVLGQGPQFIFQYYEKEERGRGNFPDRFSARQFPNYSSELNVNALLLGDSALYLCASSLLVNQPQHFGDGTRLSIL.